This T cell receptor beta chain comes out of a study of OX40 agonist ivuxolimab in advanced cancers. Study information: Every 2 weeks, patients got intravenous ivuxolimab at one of six dose levels (0.01-10 mg/kg).

As concerns this clone: Its cognate antigen is unknown.

Findings and limits, study-wide: Clonal expansion was seen in CD4+ and CD8+ blood T cells by week 6 at 0.1 to 3.0 mg/kg.

The data were produced by immunoSEQ multiplex PCR, yet TCRdb's version contains in-frame clones alone and is incomplete. The repertoire holds tens of thousands of clones, around 83% seen once, with roughly 16% in the top ten. The CDR3 extends over 14 amino acids. Per the germline V gene, CDR1 is LNHDA and CDR2 is SQIVND (reference sequence). V lost 4 bases and J lost 2, with 12 bases in between. V usage is TRBV19 and J usage is TRBJ2-7; a possible D gene is TRBD1 (5 bases). The sample in question was CD4+ or CD8+ T cells sorted from blood, obtained in a trial of the OX40 agonist ivuxolimab. This receptor was obtained from an adult with an advanced solid tumor such as melanoma, head and neck, liver or kidney cancer. Written as DNA, the CDR3 is TGTGCCAGTAGTACCCCAGGGTTGACCTACGAGCAGTACTTC. It yields the protein CASSTPGLTYEQYF. Full variable domain (outside the CDR3, taken from reference TRBV19 and TRBJ2-7): DGGITQSPKYLFRKEGQNVTLSCEQNLNHDAMYWYRQDPGQGLRLIYYSQIVNDFQKGDIAEGYSVSREKKESFPLTVTSAQKNPTAFYLCASSTPGLTYEQYFGPGTRLTVT.